One and the same sample provided the 10 T cell receptor beta chains below, sequenced in a study of regulatory T cells in long-lasting Graves disease. Investigators prepared the TCR beta libraries by applying iRepertoire HTBI primers and Arm-PCR of CDR3 regions. TCRdb recomputed calls from the multiplex PCR reads with MiXCR, one row per CDR3 protein. This sample has 500,000 or so distinct CDR3 sequences, with approximately 16% found just once. Time point given: newly diagnosed GD, antithyroid drugs for less than 3 months. Scientists built the TCR library using RNA that was extracted from PBMCs. These data also featured in a second study, about T cells in Graves' hyperthyroidism and ophthalmopathy.

Material: peripheral blood mononuclear cells (PBMCs), obtained at new diagnosis, from a patient treated with antithyroid drugs. Source of these receptors: a woman aged 40-60 years with Graves disease.

In its sample, this clonotype was seen many times. The chain recombines TRBV12-3 or TRBV12-4 with TRBJ1-4; D not resolved. Trimming shortened V by 6 bases and J by 11 bases, and 10 bases separated the two germline ends. The CDR3 covers 11 residues. In DNA form, the CDR3 reads TGTGCCAGCAGGACCGCGGGGAAACTGTTTTTT. It encodes CASRTAGKLFF.

This clonotype was detected many times. The chain joins TRBV20-1 to TRBJ1-1; possibly TRBD1 for D (5 bases). Deletions cut 0 bases from V and 4 bases from J, with 15 bases between. The length of the CDR3 is 15 residues. Germline values: CDR1 DFQATT, CDR2 SNEGSKA (reference sequence). The CDR3 spells CSARDTGEMGTEAFF. The CDR3 nucleotides are TGCAGTGCTAGAGATACGGGGGAGATGGGCACTGAAGCTTTCTTT.

This clonotype was counted a few times. The V and J genes are TRBV7-2 and TRBJ2-7; 7 bases are shared with TRBD1. J was trimmed by 0 bases and V by 6 bases; bases with no gene match: 8. Germline assignment: CDR1 SGHTA and CDR2 FQGNSA. The CDR3 has 15 residues. CDR3 in DNA: TGTGCCAGCAGACCCCCGGGACAGAGCTCCTACGAGCAGTACTTC. Residues: CASRPPGQSSYEQYF.

Note on this clonotype: Relative to the germline gene, one junction end is altered; a read error may explain this. The chain joins TRBV28 to TRBJ2-1; D is unresolved. The CDR3 has 14 amino acids. CDR1 is MDHEN, CDR2 SYDVKM, per germline. The CDR3 sequence is CASEVFPRDNGQFF. The CDR3 DNA sequence: TGTGCCAGCGAGGTTTTCCCGCGTGACAATGGGCAGTTCTTC.

The table lists this clonotype with many counts. The J gene is TRBJ2-7, the V gene TRBV6-2 or TRBV6-3; perhaps TRBD1 as D (5 bases). Trimming shortened V by 2 bases and J by 0 bases, and 8 bases separated the two germline ends. Germline values: CDR1 MNHEY, CDR2 SVGEGT. The CDR3 loop spans 14 amino acids. The CDR3 protein is CASSYDSSSYEQYF. The CDR3 DNA is TGTGCCAGCAGTTACGACAGCAGCTCCTACGAGCAGTACTTC.

Only a few counts were recorded for this clonotype. The chain carries TRBV7-9 and TRBJ1-4, with D perhaps matching TRBD1 (5 bases). Germline values: CDR1 SEHNR, CDR2 FQNEAQ (reference sequence). V lost 0 bases, J lost 6 bases, and 11 bases lay in between. The length of the CDR3 is 15 residues. Here the CDR3 reads CASSLARGTYEKLFF. The CDR3 nucleotides read TGTGCCAGCAGCTTAGCAAGGGGCACGTATGAAAAACTGTTTTTT.

This clonotype was picked up many times. V gene TRBV7-2 combines with J gene TRBJ2-1; D not certain. The CDR3 covers 15 residues. The V gene's germline CDR1 is SGHTA and CDR2 FQGNSA. Deletions cut 0 bases from V and 8 bases from J, with 14 bases between. The CDR3 DNA reads as TGTGCCAGCAGCTTAGCGCAGTCGGGTTATTATGAGCAGTTCTTC. Translation gives CASSLAQSGYYEQFF.

This clonotype was counted only a few times. The genes are TRBV7-4 and TRBJ1-4; 9 bases map to TRBD1. This CDR3 is 19 amino acids long. Germline CDR1 reads SGHVT; CDR2 reads SQSDAQ. The ends lost 5 bases at V and 6 bases at J; junction bases unmatched: 19. The CDR3 loop reads CASSVSDLHRGRGHEKLFF. CDR3 nucleotide sequence: TGTGCCAGCAGCGTTTCTGACCTACACAGGGGGCGCGGTCATGAAAAACTGTTTTTT.

In this sample, this clonotype turned up many times. The chain joins TRBV11-2 to TRBJ2-1, with 13 bases lining up with TRBD2. CDR1 and CDR2 from the germline V gene are SGHAT and FQNNGV. This CDR3 comprises 15 residues. J was trimmed by 13 bases and V by 5 bases; bases with no gene match: 11. CDR3 nucleotide sequence: TGTGCCAGCAGCAAAGGGACTAGCGGGGATTGGTCTCAGTTCTTC. This codes for CASSKGTSGDWSQFF.

This clonotype was seen at least ten times. The chain links TRBV12-3 or TRBV12-4 to TRBJ1-2; no definite D call. The CDR3 loop spans 15 amino acids. V lost 2 bases and J 3 bases, leaving 13 bases between the germline ends. CDR3 residues: CASSLRPSNDYGYTF. CDR3 sequence (DNA): TGTGCCAGCAGTTTACGGCCAAGTAATGACTATGGCTACACCTTC.